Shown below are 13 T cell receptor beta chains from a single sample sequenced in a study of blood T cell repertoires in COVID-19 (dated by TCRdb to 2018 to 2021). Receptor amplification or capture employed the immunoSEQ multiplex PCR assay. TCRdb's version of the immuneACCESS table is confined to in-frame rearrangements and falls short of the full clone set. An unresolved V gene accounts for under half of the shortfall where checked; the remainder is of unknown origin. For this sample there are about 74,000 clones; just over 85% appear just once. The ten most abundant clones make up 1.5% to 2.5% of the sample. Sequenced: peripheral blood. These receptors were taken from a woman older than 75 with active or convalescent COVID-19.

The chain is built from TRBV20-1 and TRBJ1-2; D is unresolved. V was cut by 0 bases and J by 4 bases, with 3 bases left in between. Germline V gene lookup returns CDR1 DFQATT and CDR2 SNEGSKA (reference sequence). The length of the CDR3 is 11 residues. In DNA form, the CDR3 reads TGCAGTGCTAGAGACGTCTATGGCTACACCTTC. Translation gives CSARDVYGYTF.

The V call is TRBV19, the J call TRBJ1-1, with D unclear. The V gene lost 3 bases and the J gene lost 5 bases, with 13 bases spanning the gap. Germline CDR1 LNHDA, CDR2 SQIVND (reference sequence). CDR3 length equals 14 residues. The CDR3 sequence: CASSIRGSGTEAFF. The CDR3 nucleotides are TGTGCCAGTAGTATTCGGGGTTCGGGGACTGAAGCTTTCTTT.

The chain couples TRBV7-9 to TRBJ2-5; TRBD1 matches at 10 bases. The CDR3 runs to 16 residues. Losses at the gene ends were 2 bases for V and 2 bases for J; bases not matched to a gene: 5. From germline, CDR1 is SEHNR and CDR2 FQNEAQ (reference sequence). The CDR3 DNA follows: TGTGCCAGCAGCTTACGACCGGGACAGGGGCAAGAGACCCAGTACTTC. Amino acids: CASSLRPGQGQETQYF. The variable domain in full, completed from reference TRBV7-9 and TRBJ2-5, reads DTGVSQNPRHKITKRGQNVTFRCDPISEHNRLYWYRQTLGQGPEFLTYFQNEAQLEKSRLLSDRFSAERPKGSFSTLEIQRTEQGDSAMYLCASSLRPGQGQETQYFGPGTRLLVL.

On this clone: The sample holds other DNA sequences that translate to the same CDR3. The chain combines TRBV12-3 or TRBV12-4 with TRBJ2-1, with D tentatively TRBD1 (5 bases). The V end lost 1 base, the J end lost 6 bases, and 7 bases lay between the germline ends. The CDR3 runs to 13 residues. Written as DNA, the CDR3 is TGTGCCAGCAGTTTAGTTACAGGCAATGAGCAGTTCTTC. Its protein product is CASSLVTGNEQFF.

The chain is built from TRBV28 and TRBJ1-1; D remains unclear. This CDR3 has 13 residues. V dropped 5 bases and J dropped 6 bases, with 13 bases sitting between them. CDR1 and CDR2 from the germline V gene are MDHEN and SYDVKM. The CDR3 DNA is TGTGCCAGCAGTGACCAGCGGGCGGCTGAAGCTTTCTTT. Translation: CASSDQRAAEAFF.

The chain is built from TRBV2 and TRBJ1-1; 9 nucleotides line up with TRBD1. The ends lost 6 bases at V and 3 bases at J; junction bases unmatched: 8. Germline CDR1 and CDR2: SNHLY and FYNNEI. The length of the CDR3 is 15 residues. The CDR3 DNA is TGTGCCAGCAGAGCGGACAGGGGTGGCTACACTGAAGCTTTCTTT. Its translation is CASRADRGGYTEAFF. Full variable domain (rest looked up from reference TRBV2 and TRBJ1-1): EPEVTQTPSHQVTQMGQEVILRCVPISNHLYFYWYRQILGQKVEFLVSFYNNEISEKSEIFDDQFSVERPDGSNFTLKIRSTKLEDSAMYFCASRADRGGYTEAFFGQGTRLTVV.

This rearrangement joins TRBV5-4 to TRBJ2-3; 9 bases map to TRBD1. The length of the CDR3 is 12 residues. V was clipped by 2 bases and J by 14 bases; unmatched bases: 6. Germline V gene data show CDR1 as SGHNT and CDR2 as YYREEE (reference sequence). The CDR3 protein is CASSFRDRERYF. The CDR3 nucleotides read TGTGCCAGCAGCTTCCGGGACAGGGAGAGGTATTTT.

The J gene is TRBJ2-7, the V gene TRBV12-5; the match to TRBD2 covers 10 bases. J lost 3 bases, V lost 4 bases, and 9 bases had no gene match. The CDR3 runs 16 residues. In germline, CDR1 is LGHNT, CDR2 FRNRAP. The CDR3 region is CASGYAYGTSDYEQYF. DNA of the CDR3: TGTGCTAGTGGTTACGCCTATGGGACTAGCGACTACGAGCAGTACTTC.

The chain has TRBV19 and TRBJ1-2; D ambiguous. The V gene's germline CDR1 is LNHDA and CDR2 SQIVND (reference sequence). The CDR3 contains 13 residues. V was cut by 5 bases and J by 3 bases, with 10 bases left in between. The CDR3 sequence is CASSEGFYYGYTF. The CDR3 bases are TGTGCCAGTAGTGAGGGATTTTACTATGGCTACACCTTC.

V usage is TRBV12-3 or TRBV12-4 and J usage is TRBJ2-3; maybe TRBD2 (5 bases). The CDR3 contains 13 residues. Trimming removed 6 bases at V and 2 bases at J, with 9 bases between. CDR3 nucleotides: TGTGCCAGCAGGGCTAGCCCCACAGATACGCAGTATTTT. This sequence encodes CASRASPTDTQYF.

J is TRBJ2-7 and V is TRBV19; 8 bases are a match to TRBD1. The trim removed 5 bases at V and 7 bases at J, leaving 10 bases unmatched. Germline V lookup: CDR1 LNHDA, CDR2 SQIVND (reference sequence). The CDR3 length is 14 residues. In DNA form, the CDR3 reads TGTGCCAGTAGTTTCCGGGACAGGTTTTGGGAGCAGTACTTC. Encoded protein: CASSFRDRFWEQYF.

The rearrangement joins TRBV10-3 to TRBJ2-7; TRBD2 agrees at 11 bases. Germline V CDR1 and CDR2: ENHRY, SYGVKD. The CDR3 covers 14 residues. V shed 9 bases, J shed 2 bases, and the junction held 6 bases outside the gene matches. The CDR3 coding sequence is TGTGCCATTTACGAACTAGCGGGGGCCTACGAGCAGTACTTC. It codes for CAIYELAGAYEQYF.

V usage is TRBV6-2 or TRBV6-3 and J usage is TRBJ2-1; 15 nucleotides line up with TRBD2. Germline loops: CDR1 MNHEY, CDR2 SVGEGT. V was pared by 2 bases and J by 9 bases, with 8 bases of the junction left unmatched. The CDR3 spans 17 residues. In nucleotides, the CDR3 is TGTGCCAGCAGTTACCGGGGACTAGCGGGAGGAGAGGGTGAGCAGTTCTTC. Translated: CASSYRGLAGGEGEQFF.